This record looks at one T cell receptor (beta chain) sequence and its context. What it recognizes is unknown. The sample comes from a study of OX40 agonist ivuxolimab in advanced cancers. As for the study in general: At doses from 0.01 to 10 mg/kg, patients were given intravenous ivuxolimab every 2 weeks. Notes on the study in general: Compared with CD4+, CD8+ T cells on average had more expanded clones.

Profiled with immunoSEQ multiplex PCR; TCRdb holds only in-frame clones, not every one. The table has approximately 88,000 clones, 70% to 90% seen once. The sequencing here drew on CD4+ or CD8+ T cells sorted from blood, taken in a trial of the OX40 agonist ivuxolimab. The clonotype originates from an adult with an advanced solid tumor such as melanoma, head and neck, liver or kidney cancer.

CDR3 DNA: TGCGCCAGCAGCCCGCCGGGGCCCGAGCAGTACTTC. Its translation is CASSPPGPEQYF. J is TRBJ2-7 and V is TRBV4-1; D possibly uses TRBD1 or TRBD2 (5 bases each). Trimming removed 4 bases from V and 6 bases from J, with 10 bases in between. This CDR3 comprises 12 residues. Germline assignment: CDR1 MGHRA and CDR2 YSYEKL.